This TCR beta chain comes out of a study of shared clonotypes between healthy human individuals. On the study more broadly: Participating donors consisted of two women and a few men aged 18 to 49.

With regard to this clone: Its target is unknown.

Method: immunoSEQ multiplex PCR; TCRdb's copy keeps in-frame clones and lacks some. This sample has around 530,000 clones; roughly 79% occur once, and the top ten carry around 12%. General study findings and limits: Represented diversity (both genetic and exposure-history) was limited by the small number of donors. Sequencing depth was expected to influence donor clonotype sharing.

Among the donors, all were Caucasian adults who lived in Nashville, Tennessee. J lost 5 bases, V lost 0 bases, and 6 bases had no gene match. The germline CDR1 and CDR2 sequences are MNHEY and SMNVEV (reference sequence). CDR3 length: 15 amino acids. The source is a middle-aged woman in good health. Some clones in this sample may be carry-over from other donors' samples. Sequencing was performed on PBMCs. The gene calls are TRBV27 and TRBJ2-7; 8 positions match TRBD2. The CDR3 DNA reads TGTGCCAGCAGTTTATCCAGCGGGAGCCACAACGAGCAGTACTTC. This codes for CASSLSSGSHNEQYF.